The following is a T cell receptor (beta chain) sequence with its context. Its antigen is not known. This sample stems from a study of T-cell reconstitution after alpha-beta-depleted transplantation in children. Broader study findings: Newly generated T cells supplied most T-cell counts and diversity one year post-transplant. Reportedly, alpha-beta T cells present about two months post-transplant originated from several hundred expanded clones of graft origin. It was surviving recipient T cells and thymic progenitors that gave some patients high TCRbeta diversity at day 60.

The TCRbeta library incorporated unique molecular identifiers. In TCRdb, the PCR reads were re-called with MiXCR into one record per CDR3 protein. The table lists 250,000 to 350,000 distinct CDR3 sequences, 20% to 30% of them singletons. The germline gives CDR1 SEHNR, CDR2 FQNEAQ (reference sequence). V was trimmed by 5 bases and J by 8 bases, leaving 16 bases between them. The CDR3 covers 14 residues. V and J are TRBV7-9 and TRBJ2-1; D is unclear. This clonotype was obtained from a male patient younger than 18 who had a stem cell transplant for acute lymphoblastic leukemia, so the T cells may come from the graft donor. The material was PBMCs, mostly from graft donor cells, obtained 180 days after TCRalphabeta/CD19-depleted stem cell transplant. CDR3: CASSLSASYHEQFF. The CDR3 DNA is TGTGCCAGCAGCCTTTCCGCTAGTTACCATGAGCAGTTCTTC.